Below are 13 T cell receptor beta chains sequenced from a single sample in a study of technical replicates of blood from a handful of donors. Using immunoSEQ multiplex PCR, the repertoire was profiled, and TCRdb retains in-frame clones only, with some absent. The sample lists about 56,000 clones, about 95% occurring once. The sequencing sample was made of PBMCs. Every receptor here comes from a human donor in good health. Some clones in this sample may be carry-over from other donors' samples.

This chain joins TRBV30 and TRBJ2-1; 11 bases line up with TRBD2. Per germline, CDR1 GTSNPN and CDR2 SVGIG (reference sequence). V was clipped by 7 bases and J by 6 bases; unmatched bases: 8. This CDR3 is built from 14 residues. CDR3 amino acids: CAFGTSGGFNEQFF. The DNA for the CDR3 is TGTGCCTTCGGGACTAGCGGAGGTTTCAATGAGCAGTTCTTC.

The V and J genes are TRBV11-3 and TRBJ2-1, with a possible D match to TRBD1 (6 bases). Between the trimmed V and J ends, which lost 5 bases and 0 bases, there was a span of 11 bases. CDR1 and CDR2 (germline): SGHNT, YENEEA. The CDR3 extends over 15 amino acids. The CDR3 here is CASSPRDTSYNEQFF. In DNA, the CDR3 is TGTGCCAGCAGCCCTCGGGACACCTCCTACAATGAGCAGTTCTTC.

V is TRBV11-3 and J is TRBJ2-5; a weak D match, TRBD2 (5 bases). There are 13 residues in the CDR3. The V gene lost 7 bases and the J gene lost 6 bases, with 15 bases spanning the gap. The germline V gene encodes CDR1 SGHNT and CDR2 YENEEA. CDR3 sequence reads: CASTPSRLKTQYF. DNA of the CDR3: TGTGCCAGCACCCCTAGCCGCTTGAAGACCCAGTACTTC.

The chain carries TRBV7-6 and TRBJ1-2; tentative D call: TRBD1 (5 bases). This CDR3 comprises 15 residues. Germline CDR1 SGHVS, CDR2 FNYEAQ. V lost 6 bases to trimming and J lost 4 bases, with 18 bases between them. CDR3 sequence (DNA): TGTGCCAGCAGAGCGAGCGGGACGCCTGGCTATGGCTACACCTTC. Encoded protein: CASRASGTPGYGYTF.

The chain employs TRBV2 and TRBJ1-4; tentative D call: TRBD1 (5 bases). The germline V and J ends were trimmed by 1 base and 2 bases, with 8 bases remaining between them. CDR1 SNHLY and CDR2 FYNNEI come from the germline V gene. The CDR3 covers 15 residues. The DNA of the CDR3 is TGTGCCAGCAGTGAAGTAGGGGCGACTAATGAAAAACTGTTTTTT. Amino acids: CASSEVGATNEKLFF.

The chain employs TRBV7-2 and TRBJ2-7, with 7 bases aligning to TRBD2. CDR1 is SGHTA, CDR2 FQGNSA, per germline. The CDR3 covers 16 residues. Trimming removed 4 bases from V and 5 bases from J; junction bases left unmatched: 14. CDR3 in amino acids: CASSSWGGVLNDEQYF. The CDR3 bases are TGTGCCAGCAGCTCATGGGGGGGGGTTTTAAACGACGAGCAGTACTTC.

V and J are TRBV7-2 and TRBJ1-2, with 9 bases that match TRBD1. Unmatched junction bases numbered 5, after V lost 11 bases and J lost 4 bases. The germline V gene encodes CDR1 SGHTA and CDR2 FQGNSA. The CDR3 contains 12 residues. CDR3 DNA sequence: TGTGCCGGGGGACAGGGCCCCTATGGCTACACCTTC. Translated, it gives CAGGQGPYGYTF.

This clone counts as medium-sized. One junction end does not reproduce the germline sequence, and a read error may be involved. The rearrangement joins TRBV5-1 to TRBJ1-6; D is possibly TRBD1 (5 bases). CDR3 length equals 14 residues. Germline CDR1 and CDR2: SGHRS and YFSETQ. Here the CDR3 reads CASSLAGGYSPLHF. As DNA, the CDR3 is TGCGCCAGCAGTTTGGCCGGGGGTTATTCACCCCTCCACTTT.

This sequence joins TRBV5-4 and TRBJ2-1, with 8 bases identical to TRBD2. The ends lost 0 bases at V and 7 bases at J; junction bases unmatched: 6. The CDR3 sequence is 15 residues long. CDR1 and CDR2 (germline): SGHNT, YYREEE (reference sequence). The CDR3 loop is CASSLALAGLNEQFF. Written as DNA, the CDR3 is TGTGCCAGCAGCTTGGCCCTAGCGGGTTTGAATGAGCAGTTCTTC.

V usage is TRBV5-6 and J usage is TRBJ2-7; 8 positions match TRBD1. This CDR3 has 15 amino acids. V gave up 0 bases and J gave up 4 bases; unmatched junction bases: 6. In germline, CDR1 is SGHDT, CDR2 YYEEEE. The DNA of the CDR3 is TGTGCCAGCAGCTTGGCCGTGACAGGGGTTTACGAGCAGTACTTC. Translation gives CASSLAVTGVYEQYF.

The sample holds one count of this clone. This chain joins TRBV6-5 and TRBJ2-1; perhaps TRBD1 as D (6 bases). Germline loops: CDR1 MNHEY, CDR2 SVGAGI. The V and J ends lost 3 bases and 4 bases respectively, with 10 bases between them. This CDR3 region has 14 residues. DNA for the CDR3: TGTGCCAGCAGTTATGGGGACAAATACAATGAGCAGTTCTTC. Protein: CASSYGDKYNEQFF.

The CDR3 spells CATSRYRGRGTEAFF. DNA of the CDR3: TGTGCCACCAGCAGATACAGGGGGCGCGGTACTGAAGCTTTCTTT. The rearrangement uses TRBV15 and TRBJ1-1; 9 positions match TRBD1. Trimming at V came to 2 bases and at J to 5 bases, leaving 6 bases not matched to a gene. CDR1 is LNHNV, CDR2 YYDKDF, per germline (reference sequence). The CDR3 runs 15 residues.

CDR3 loop: CASSWLTGEGNEQFF. CDR3 DNA: TGCGCCAGCAGCTGGCTGACAGGGGAAGGGAATGAGCAGTTCTTC. The chain employs TRBV5-1 and TRBJ2-1, with 8 bases matching TRBD1. V lost 3 bases to trimming and J lost 7 bases; unmatched junction nucleotides: 9. The CDR3 consists of 15 residues. Germline V gives CDR1 SGHRS, CDR2 YFSETQ.